This T cell receptor beta chain originates from a study of shared clonotypes between healthy human individuals. Across the whole study: The donors, two women and a few men, were aged 18 to 49. Overall study findings and caveats: Clonotype sharing across donors was expected to vary with sequencing depth. Larger estimated richness was generally seen in naive subsets than in memory subsets.

The table came from immunoSEQ multiplex PCR; TCRdb's copy has only in-frame clones and leaves some out. The table includes 1.4 million to 1.5 million clones, around 95% detected once. With regard to this clone: Its antigen is undetermined.

The germline V gene has CDR1 SGHTA and CDR2 FQGTGA. This CDR3 has 17 residues. V was shortened by 3 bases and J by 2 bases, with 16 bases between the two germline ends. This receptor was taken from a man aged 30 to 39 in good health. Input material: naive CD4+ T cells sorted from blood. Subset specified: CD45RA+ positively selected. The chain joins TRBV7-3 to TRBJ2-2, with D possibly TRBD2 on 6 matching bases. CDR3 loop: CASSFVAGTLNTGELFF. The CDR3 region has the DNA TGTGCCAGCAGCTTCGTTGCCGGGACTCTTAACACCGGGGAGCTGTTTTTT.